The 9 T cell receptor beta chains reported below all come from one sample, sequenced in a study of molecular identifiers for immune sequencing clone quantification. TCRdb reprocessed the PCR reads via MiXCR and lists one record per CDR3 protein. The data show about half a million distinct CDR3 sequences, 20% to 25% seen once. The sequencing input was naive CD8+ T cells from blood, with Jurkat cell RNA spiked in. Subset meaning: FACS-sorted CD8+CD4-CCR7+CD45RA+ naive T cells. Every receptor here comes from a human donor in good health. Some libraries in this study had Jurkat cell RNA spiked in.

Ten or more counts support this clonotype. The genes are TRBV28 and TRBJ2-7; 7 bases map to TRBD1. Looked up from germline, CDR1 is MDHEN and CDR2 is SYDVKM. The CDR3 covers 13 residues. The ends lost 5 bases at V and 4 bases at J; junction bases unmatched: 5. The CDR3 here is CASSPRQGYEQYF. The CDR3 DNA is TGTGCCAGCAGTCCCCGACAGGGATACGAGCAGTACTTC.

The sample holds many counts of this clonotype. The CDR3 protein is CASSPSSGGDEQYF. The CDR3 DNA sequence: TGTGCCAGCAGCCCCAGCAGCGGGGGCGACGAGCAGTACTTC. The chain joins TRBV11-2 to TRBJ2-7; 8 bases map to TRBD2. Germline V gives CDR1 SGHAT, CDR2 FQNNGV. This CDR3 spans 14 amino acids. J was trimmed by 5 bases and V by 5 bases; bases with no gene match: 8.

This clonotype was counted many times. The chain recombines TRBV7-2 with TRBJ2-7; unclear D gene. This CDR3 is built from 13 residues. CDR1 SGHTA and CDR2 FQGNSA come from the germline V gene. V was trimmed by 5 bases and J by 0 bases, leaving 8 bases between them. The CDR3 nucleotides read TGTGCCAGCAGCGAAGCGAGCTCCTACGAGCAGTACTTC. Translation: CASSEASSYEQYF.

This clonotype was seen repeatedly, ten times or more. The J gene is TRBJ2-3, the V gene TRBV28; no reliable D call. The V and J ends lost 3 bases and 2 bases respectively, with 6 bases between them. The CDR3 extends over 13 amino acids. Germline V CDR1 and CDR2: MDHEN, SYDVKM. CDR3 nucleotides: TGTGCCAGCAGTTTTCGCCTCACAGATACGCAGTATTTT. Amino acid sequence: CASSFRLTDTQYF.

CDR3 DNA: TGTGCCAGCAGTTTACCCGGGACAGGGAACACCGGGGAGCTGTTTTTT. Amino acid sequence: CASSLPGTGNTGELFF. J is TRBJ2-2 and V is TRBV12-3 or TRBV12-4; 8 bases are a match to TRBD1. V lost 2 bases and J lost 1; bases outside the gene matches: 3. This CDR3 region has 16 residues.

This clonotype showed up many times. Here the CDR3 DNA reads TGTGCCAGCAGCTTAGTCGGGGGGCTAGGAGGAGAGACCCAGTACTTC. Amino acids: CASSLVGGLGGETQYF. V gene TRBV7-2 combines with J gene TRBJ2-5; a weak D match, TRBD2 (7 bases). There are 16 residues in the CDR3. V was cut by 1 base and J by 4 bases, with 16 bases left in between. Germline V gives CDR1 SGHTA, CDR2 FQGNSA.

Concerning this clonotype itself: Just one base apart from a much larger clone, this may be a read error. The chain couples TRBV14 to TRBJ2-7; D uncertain. The CDR3 extends over 15 amino acids. Germline CDR1 SGHDN, CDR2 FVKESK. The CDR3 DNA reads TGTGCCAGCGGCCAAGATGGAGCGTATTCCTACGAGCAGTACTTC. Amino acid sequence: CASGQDGAYSYEQYF.

The chain carries TRBV6-5 and TRBJ2-7; TRBD1 matches 7 bases. Unmatched junction bases numbered 11, after V lost 6 bases and J lost 3 bases. This CDR3 is 15 amino acids long. CDR1 is MNHEY, CDR2 SVGAGI, per germline. The CDR3 DNA follows: TGTGCCAGCAGGACCCAGACAGGGACGTTCTACGAGCAGTACTTC. Amino acid sequence: CASRTQTGTFYEQYF.

This clonotype has a count of ten or more. The genes are TRBV4-3 and TRBJ2-4; a weak D match, TRBD2 (6 bases). Germline assignment: CDR1 LGHNA and CDR2 YSLEER. The CDR3 is 17 amino acids. Trimming removed 1 base from V and 1 base from J, with 14 bases in between. The CDR3 here is CASSQAWLEGAKNIQYF. CDR3 nucleotides: TGCGCCAGCAGCCAAGCATGGCTGGAGGGGGCCAAAAACATTCAGTACTTC.